The 13 T cell receptor beta chains reported below all come from one sample, sequenced in a study of blood T cell repertoires in COVID-19. Assay used: immunoSEQ multiplex PCR; TCRdb lists only in-frame clones, some missing. The data show 200,000 to 300,000 clones, around 89% seen once. Sequencing was performed on peripheral blood. The origin of the receptors is a woman aged 40-49 years with acute or convalescent COVID-19.

The J gene is TRBJ2-1, the V gene TRBV6-5; 9 nucleotides agree with TRBD2. The V and J ends lost 5 bases and 4 bases, in that order; junction bases with no gene match: 3. Germline V CDR1 and CDR2: MNHEY, SVGAGI. The CDR3 totals 14 residues. The CDR3 protein is CASSSGGSYNEQFF. As DNA, the CDR3 is TGTGCCAGCAGTAGCGGGGGGTCTTACAATGAGCAGTTCTTC.

This CDR3 is CASSFGGAHEKLFF. Here the CDR3 DNA reads TGCGCCAGCAGCTTCGGGGGGGCGCATGAAAAACTGTTTTTT. This chain joins TRBV5-1 and TRBJ1-4; D is perhaps TRBD1 (6 bases). The CDR3 contains 14 residues. The germline CDR1 and CDR2 sequences are SGHRS and YFSETQ. V was shortened by 2 bases and J by 6 bases, with 11 bases between the two germline ends.

This rearrangement joins TRBV5-6 to TRBJ1-5; 7 bases agree with TRBD1. Germline trimming cut 4 bases from V and 6 bases from J; bases unmatched to any gene: 4. Germline V gives CDR1 SGHDT, CDR2 YYEEEE. The CDR3 totals 13 residues. The CDR3 DNA is TGTGCCAGCAGCCTTGACAGGGCTCAGCCCCAGCATTTT. It is translated as CASSLDRAQPQHF.

The chain combines TRBV9 with TRBJ2-5; TRBD2 matches 9 bases. From germline, CDR1 is SGDLS and CDR2 YYNGEE. After removal of 9 bases from V and 2 bases from J, the junction contained 8 bases not matched to a gene. The CDR3 is 14 amino acids. CDR3 bases: TGTGCCATACCGAAGGCGGGGGGGCAAGAGACCCAGTACTTC. As protein: CAIPKAGGQETQYF.

The chain has TRBV30 and TRBJ1-1; D unclear. There are 14 residues in the CDR3. Between the trimmed V and J ends, which lost 3 bases and 5 bases, there was a span of 16 bases. Germline V lookup: CDR1 GTSNPN, CDR2 SVGIG (reference sequence). CDR3 in amino acids: CAWRSSRLRTEAFF. The CDR3 nucleotides read TGTGCCTGGAGGTCCAGCAGGCTGAGAACTGAAGCTTTCTTT.

This clone was seen a single time. V and J are TRBV6-5 and TRBJ1-5, with a possible D match to TRBD1 (6 bases). This CDR3 is 14 amino acids long. Trimming removed 6 bases from V and 6 bases from J, with 15 bases in between. Germline CDR1 is MNHEY and CDR2 is SVGAGI. Written as DNA, the CDR3 is TGTGCCAGCAGAAAGACAGGAGTAGGTCAGCCCCAGCATTTT. Its translation is CASRKTGVGQPQHF.

The chain is built from TRBV14 and TRBJ2-1; D is possibly TRBD2 (6 bases). This CDR3 region has 15 residues. Germline lookup yields CDR1 SGHDN and CDR2 FVKESK. V shed 0 bases and J shed 9 bases, with 15 bases lying between them. Here the CDR3 reads CASSQDKGGVSEQFF. DNA for the CDR3: TGTGCCAGCAGCCAAGATAAAGGAGGGGTCAGTGAGCAGTTCTTC.

This sequence joins TRBV2 and TRBJ1-5; 7 bases map to TRBD1. Per germline, CDR1 SNHLY and CDR2 FYNNEI. This CDR3 is built from 13 residues. Trimming at V came to 8 bases and at J to 7 bases, leaving 8 bases not matched to a gene. The CDR3 coding sequence is TGTGCCAGCCAGGGGGACGGGGGCCAGCCCCAGCATTTT. It codes for CASQGDGGQPQHF.

The chain uses TRBV29-1 and TRBJ1-2; TRBD1 matches 9 bases. The CDR3 consists of 12 residues. V shed 4 bases and J 6 bases; nucleotides not matched to a gene: 3. Germline CDR1 reads SQVTM; CDR2 reads ANQGSEA. CDR3 nucleotides: TGCAGCGTTGGGGACAGGGACCATGGCTACACCTTC. This encodes CSVGDRDHGYTF.

J is TRBJ2-3 and V is TRBV6-2 or TRBV6-3; 10 bases line up with TRBD1. V was pared by 5 bases and J by 5 bases, with 7 bases of the junction left unmatched. The germline V gene encodes CDR1 MNHEY and CDR2 SVGEGT. This CDR3 has 15 residues. The CDR3, as DNA: TGTGCCAGCAGTCCCCGGACAGGGGGTAGAGATACGCAGTATTTT. It encodes CASSPRTGGRDTQYF.

This clone has a handful of counts. The chain carries TRBV6-6 and TRBJ1-3; TRBD1 might be the D (5 bases). Germline assignment: CDR1 MNHNY and CDR2 SVGAGI (reference sequence). This CDR3 spans 16 amino acids. Trimming shortened V by 7 bases and J by 0 bases, and 16 bases separated the two germline ends. This CDR3 is CASIDPGSPSGNTIYF. CDR3 sequence (DNA): TGTGCCAGCATCGACCCAGGGTCCCCCTCTGGAAACACCATATATTTT.

The genes are TRBV7-8 and TRBJ1-1; no definite D call. V was clipped by 1 base and J by 1 base, with 7 bases between them. Germline V gene lookup returns CDR1 SGHVS and CDR2 FQNEAQ. The CDR3 sequence is 14 residues long. CDR3 protein: CASSLGLPNTEAFF. The CDR3 nucleotides are TGTGCCAGCAGCTTAGGACTACCGAACACTGAAGCTTTCTTT.

Concerning this clone: The same CDR3 can be traced to other DNA sequences in this sample. This sequence joins TRBV5-1 and TRBJ2-1, with 11 bases lining up with TRBD2. This CDR3 region has 15 residues. With V trimmed by 1 base and J by 4 bases, 1 base remained unmatched. The germline gives CDR1 SGHRS, CDR2 YFSETQ. CDR3: CASSLTSGGYNEQFF. In DNA form, the CDR3 reads TGCGCCAGCAGCTTGACTAGCGGGGGTTACAATGAGCAGTTCTTC.